These T cell receptor beta chains were read from a single sample in a study of blood T cell repertoires in COVID-19. Data came from immunoSEQ multiplex PCR; TCRdb stores just in-frame clones and leaves some out. Altogether around 430,000 clones are present, about 87% being singletons, with the ten largest covering around an eighth. The specimen sequenced was peripheral blood. The receptor source for this set is a woman aged 50 to 65 with COVID-19, enrolled during active disease. The CDR3 runs from the conserved cysteine through the conserved F or W. A D gene is named only where the DNA matches it firmly. Not every row has a clone size; where given, it reads once, few, many or a size class.

clone size	D gene	V gene	CDR3 length	J gene	CDR3 protein	CDR3 DNA
once	TRBD1	TRBV5-1	15	TRBJ2-1	CASSLGQGVYNEQFF	TGCGCCAGCAGCTTGGGACAGGGGGTATACAATGAGCAGTTCTTC
NA	NA	TRBV6-2/TRBV6-3	14	TRBJ1-1	CASSYSRMNTEAFF	TGTGCCAGCAGTTATAGTCGAATGAACACTGAAGCTTTCTTT
NA	NA	TRBV6-2/TRBV6-3	17	TRBJ2-2	CASSPGAGPFNTGELFF	TGTGCCAGCAGCCCTGGGGCAGGGCCCTTCAACACCGGGGAGCTGTTTTTT
NA	NA	TRBV6-4	14	TRBJ2-3	CASSEGLSTDTQYF	TGTGCCAGCAGCGAAGGACTTAGCACAGATACGCAGTATTTT
NA	TRBD1	TRBV10-3	14	TRBJ1-2	CATRGTGLPYGYTF	TGTGCCACCCGAGGGACAGGGTTACCGTATGGCTACACCTTC
NA	TRBD1	TRBV27	15	TRBJ1-6	CASRGRGQLNSPLHF	TGTGCCAGCAGGGGAAGGGGACAGCTCAATTCACCCCTCCACTTT
NA	NA	TRBV5-1	14	TRBJ2-2	CASSPTPNTGELFF	TGCGCCAGCAGCCCCACACCAAACACCGGGGAGCTGTTTTTT
NA	TRBD1	TRBV5-3	15	TRBJ1-5	CARSRTGGSHQPQHF	TGTGCCAGAAGCAGGACAGGGGGCTCCCATCAGCCCCAGCATTTT
NA	TRBD1	TRBV27	14	TRBJ1-3	CASRLTGSGNTIYF	TGTGCCAGCAGATTGACAGGGTCTGGAAACACCATATATTTT
NA	TRBD2	TRBV7-2	16	TRBJ2-1	CASTRLAGGAHNEQFF	TGTGCCAGCACCCGTCTAGCGGGGGGGGCCCACAATGAGCAGTTCTTC
once	TRBD2	TRBV28	14	TRBJ2-3	CASSPAGGTDTQYF	TGTGCCAGCAGTCCGGCGGGGGGCACAGATACGCAGTATTTT
NA	TRBD1	TRBV9	12	TRBJ1-1	CASSGPGQEAFF	TGTGCCAGCAGCGGCCCGGGACAGGAAGCTTTCTTT
NA	TRBD1	TRBV24-1	12	TRBJ1-2	CATSGTGNGYTF	TGTGCCACCAGTGGGACAGGGAACGGCTACACCTTC
NA	NA	TRBV7-9	12	TRBJ2-1	CASSLNSREQFF	TGTGCCAGCAGCTTAAACAGCCGAGAGCAGTTCTTC
NA	TRBD1	TRBV15	16	TRBJ2-5	CATSSLGTGGAETQYF	TGTGCCACCAGCAGTCTTGGGACAGGGGGCGCAGAGACCCAGTACTTC
few	NA	TRBV7-9	12	TRBJ1-2	CASRGGEYGYTF	TGTGCCAGCCGAGGGGGGGAGTACGGCTACACCTTC
NA	NA	TRBV9	14	TRBJ1-1	CASSGGGTNTEAFF	TGTGCCAGCAGCGGGGGGGGCACAAACACTGAAGCTTTCTTT
NA	TRBD1	TRBV2	14	TRBJ1-6	CASSARDRNSPLHF	TGTGCCAGCAGTGCCCGGGACAGAAATTCACCCCTCCACTTT
NA	NA	TRBV11-2	15	TRBJ2-1	CASSLGGGRDHEQFF	TGTGCCAGCAGCTTAGGAGGGGGACGGGACCATGAGCAGTTCTTC
NA	TRBD1	TRBV12-3/TRBV12-4	13	TRBJ2-1	CASSRRGPNEQFF	TGTGCCAGCAGCCGCAGGGGGCCTAATGAGCAGTTCTTC
NA	NA	TRBV11-2	15	TRBJ2-5	CASRSRLEVEETQYF	TGTGCCAGCAGGTCTCGCTTAGAGGTCGAAGAGACCCAGTACTTC
NA	NA	TRBV14	14	TRBJ1-4	CASSPLGGGEKLFF	TGTGCCAGCAGCCCGCTGGGAGGGGGAGAAAAACTGTTTTTT
NA	NA	TRBV11-2	14	TRBJ2-5	CASSLESGGETQYF	TGTGCCAGCAGCTTAGAGTCTGGCGGGGAGACCCAGTACTTC
NA	TRBD2	TRBV9	17	TRBJ2-3	CASSVGSGGGGADTQYF	TGTGCCAGCAGCGTAGGATCGGGCGGGGGAGGGGCAGATACGCAGTATTTT
once	NA	TRBV11-1	15	TRBJ1-1	CASSLGGLMNTEAFF	TGTGCCAGCAGCTTAGGTGGGCTTATGAACACTGAAGCTTTCTTT
NA	NA	TRBV9	16	TRBJ2-7	CASSYRPGQAFYEQYF	TGTGCCAGCAGTTACCGACCGGGACAAGCATTCTACGAGCAGTACTTC
NA	NA	TRBV30	12	TRBJ1-1	CAWQGRLNEAFF	TGTGCCTGGCAGGGAAGGTTAAATGAAGCTTTCTTT
NA	NA	TRBV5-1	15	TRBJ1-1	CASSLGSSAYTEAFF	TGCGCCAGCAGCTTGGGGAGTTCCGCCTACACTGAAGCTTTCTTT
few	TRBD1	TRBV6-5	15	TRBJ2-7	CASSKNRQGSNEQYF	TGTGCCAGCAGTAAGAATCGACAGGGTAGCAACGAGCAGTACTTC
NA	NA	TRBV21-1	17	TRBJ1-5	CASSKPLDRGNGQPQHF	TGTGCCAGCAGCAAACCTTTAGACAGGGGTAATGGTCAGCCCCAGCATTTT
NA	NA	TRBV7-9	18	TRBJ1-1	CASSSHEIDSSMNTEAFF	TGTGCCAGCAGCTCCCATGAAATCGACAGCTCCATGAACACTGAAGCTTTCTTT
NA	NA	TRBV5-6	13	TRBJ1-5	CASSMQGGQPQHF	TGTGCCAGCAGCATGCAGGGAGGTCAGCCCCAGCATTTT
NA	TRBD2	TRBV7-2	14	TRBJ2-7	CASSFLAGGAEQYF	TGTGCCAGCAGTTTTCTAGCGGGGGGAGCCGAGCAGTACTTC
NA	NA	TRBV5-1	15	TRBJ1-2	CASTQGPGENYGYTF	TGCGCCAGCACTCAGGGCCCCGGCGAAAACTATGGCTACACCTTC
NA	NA	TRBV12-3/TRBV12-4	13	TRBJ2-1	CASNYKGDWEQFF	TGTGCCAGCAATTATAAAGGGGATTGGGAGCAGTTCTTC
NA	NA	TRBV6-5	16	TRBJ1-3	CASSYSGLNSGNTIYF	TGTGCCAGCAGTTACTCGGGCCTAAACTCTGGAAACACCATATATTTT
NA	NA	TRBV6-2/TRBV6-3	15	TRBJ1-4	CASSYDGSFGEKLFF	TGTGCCAGCAGTTACGACGGGAGCTTTGGTGAAAAACTGTTTTTT
NA	TRBD2	TRBV6-1	18	TRBJ2-3	CASSEVRVAGGPTDTQYF	TGTGCCAGCAGTGAAGTGAGAGTAGCGGGGGGGCCGACAGATACGCAGTATTTT
NA	TRBD1	TRBV9	15	TRBJ2-1	CASSATGTAYNEQFF	TGTGCCAGCAGCGCAACCGGGACAGCCTACAATGAGCAGTTCTTC
NA	TRBD1	TRBV30	15	TRBJ1-1	CAWRTLGQGVPEAFF	TGTGCCTGGAGGACCCTTGGGCAGGGGGTCCCTGAAGCTTTCTTT
once	NA	TRBV19	13	TRBJ2-7	CASSTQGAYEQYF	TGTGCCAGTAGTACGCAAGGAGCCTACGAGCAGTACTTC
NA	TRBD2	TRBV9	17	TRBJ2-3	CASSVGSSGASTDTQYF	TGTGCCAGCAGCGTAGGTAGTAGCGGGGCTAGCACAGATACGCAGTATTTT
NA	TRBD2	TRBV29-1	14	TRBJ2-1	CSAEVGGSVGEQFF	TGCAGCGCAGAGGTCGGGGGGTCGGTGGGTGAGCAGTTCTTC
NA	NA	TRBV11-1	14	TRBJ1-4	CASSFRATNEKLFF	TGTGCCAGCAGCTTCCGGGCAACTAATGAAAAACTGTTTTTT
NA	NA	TRBV5-6	14	TRBJ1-5	CASSLFRSRQPQHF	TGTGCCAGCAGCTTATTTCGAAGCAGGCAGCCCCAGCATTTT